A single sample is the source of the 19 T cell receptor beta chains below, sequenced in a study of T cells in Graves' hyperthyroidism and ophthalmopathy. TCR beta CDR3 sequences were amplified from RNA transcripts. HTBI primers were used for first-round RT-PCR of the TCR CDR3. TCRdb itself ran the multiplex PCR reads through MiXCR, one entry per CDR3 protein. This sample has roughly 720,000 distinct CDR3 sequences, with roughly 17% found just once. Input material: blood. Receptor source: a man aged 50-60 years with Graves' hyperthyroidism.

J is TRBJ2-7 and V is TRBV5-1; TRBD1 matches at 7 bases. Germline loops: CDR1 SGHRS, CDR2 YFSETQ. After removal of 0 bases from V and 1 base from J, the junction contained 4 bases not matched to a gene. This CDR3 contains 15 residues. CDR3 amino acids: CASSLATGFSYEQYF. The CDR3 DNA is TGCGCCAGCAGCTTGGCGACAGGGTTTTCCTACGAGCAGTACTTC.

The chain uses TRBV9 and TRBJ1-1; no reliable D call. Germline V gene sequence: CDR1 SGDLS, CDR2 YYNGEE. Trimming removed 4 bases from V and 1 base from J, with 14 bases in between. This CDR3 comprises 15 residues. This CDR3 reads CASSHPTTGNTEAFF. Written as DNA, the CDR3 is TGTGCCAGCAGCCACCCGACGACCGGGAACACTGAAGCTTTCTTT. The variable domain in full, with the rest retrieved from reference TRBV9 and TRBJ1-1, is DSGVTQTPKHLITATGQRVTLRCSPRSGDLSVYWYQQSLDQGLQFLIQYYNGEERAKGNILERFSAQQFPDLHSELNLSSLELGDSALYFCASSHPTTGNTEAFFGQGTRLTVV.

The CDR3 coding sequence is TGTACCCGGAGCTTAGAAGCTTTCTTT. Its translation: CTRSLEAFF. This chain links TRBV11-3 with TRBJ1-1; D is unresolved. This CDR3 is 9 amino acids long. CDR1 is SGHNT, CDR2 YENEEA, per germline. Drawing the rest from reference TRBV11-3 and TRBJ1-1, the complete variable domain is EAGVVQSPRYKIIEKKQPVAFWCNPISGHNTLYWYLQNLGQGPELLIRYENEEAVDDSQLPKDRFSAERLKGVDSTLKIQPAELGDSAVYLCTRSLEAFFGQGTRLTVV.

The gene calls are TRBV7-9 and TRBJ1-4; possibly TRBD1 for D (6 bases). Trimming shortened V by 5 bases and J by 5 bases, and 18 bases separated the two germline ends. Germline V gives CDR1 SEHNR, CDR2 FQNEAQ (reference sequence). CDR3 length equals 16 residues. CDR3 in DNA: TGTGCCAGCAGCCCTCCGTTGGAGGGGGAAAATGAAAAACTGTTTTTT. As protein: CASSPPLEGENEKLFF.

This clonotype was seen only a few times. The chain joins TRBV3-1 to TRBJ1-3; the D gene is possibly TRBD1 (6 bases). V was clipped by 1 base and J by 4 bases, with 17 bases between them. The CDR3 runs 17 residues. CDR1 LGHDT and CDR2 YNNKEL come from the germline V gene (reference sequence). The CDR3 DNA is TGTGCCAGCAGCCAAGGTGGCGTCAGGGGAACCGGAAACACCATATATTTT. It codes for CASSQGGVRGTGNTIYF.

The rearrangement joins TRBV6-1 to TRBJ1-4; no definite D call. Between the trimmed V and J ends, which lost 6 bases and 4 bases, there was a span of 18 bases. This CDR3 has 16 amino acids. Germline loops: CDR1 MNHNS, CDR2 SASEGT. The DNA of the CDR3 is TGTGCCAGCAGAGAGGCCGGAGGGCATGTTAATGAAAAACTGTTTTTT. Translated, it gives CASREAGGHVNEKLFF.

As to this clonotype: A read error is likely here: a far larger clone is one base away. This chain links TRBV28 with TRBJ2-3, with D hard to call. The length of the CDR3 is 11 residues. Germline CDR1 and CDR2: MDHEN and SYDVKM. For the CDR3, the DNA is TGTGCCAGCAGTTTGCCGGATAAGCAGTATTTT. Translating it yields CASSLPDKQYF.

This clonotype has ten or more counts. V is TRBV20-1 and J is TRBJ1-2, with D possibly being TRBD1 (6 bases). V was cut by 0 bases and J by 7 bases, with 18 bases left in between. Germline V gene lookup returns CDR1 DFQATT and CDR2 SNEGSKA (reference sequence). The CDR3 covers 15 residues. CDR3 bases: TGCAGTGCTAGAGATGTACGTGAAAGCAGGGGTGGCTACACCTTC. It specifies CSARDVRESRGGYTF.

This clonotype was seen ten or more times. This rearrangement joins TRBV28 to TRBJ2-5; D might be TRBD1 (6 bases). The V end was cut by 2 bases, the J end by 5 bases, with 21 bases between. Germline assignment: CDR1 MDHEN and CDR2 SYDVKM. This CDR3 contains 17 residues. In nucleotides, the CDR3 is TGTGCCAGCAGTTTACGCAATCAAGGCAGGGGAAGGGAGACCCAGTACTTC. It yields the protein CASSLRNQGRGRETQYF.

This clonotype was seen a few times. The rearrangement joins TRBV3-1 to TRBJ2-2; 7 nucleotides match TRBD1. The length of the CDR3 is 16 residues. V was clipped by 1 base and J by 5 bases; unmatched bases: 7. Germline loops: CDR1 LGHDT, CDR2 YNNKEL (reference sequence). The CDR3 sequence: CASSQVEGALTGELFF. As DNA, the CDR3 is TGTGCCAGCAGCCAAGTTGAGGGGGCTTTGACCGGGGAGCTGTTTTTT.

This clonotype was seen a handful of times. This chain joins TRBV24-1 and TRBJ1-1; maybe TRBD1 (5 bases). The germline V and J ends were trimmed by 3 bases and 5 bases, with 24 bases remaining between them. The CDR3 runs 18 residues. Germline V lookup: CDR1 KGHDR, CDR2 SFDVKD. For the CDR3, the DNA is TGTGCCACCAGTGATCTAGGGGCAGGACGTCTTAGAGATACTGAAGCTTTCTTT. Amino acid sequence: CATSDLGAGRLRDTEAFF.

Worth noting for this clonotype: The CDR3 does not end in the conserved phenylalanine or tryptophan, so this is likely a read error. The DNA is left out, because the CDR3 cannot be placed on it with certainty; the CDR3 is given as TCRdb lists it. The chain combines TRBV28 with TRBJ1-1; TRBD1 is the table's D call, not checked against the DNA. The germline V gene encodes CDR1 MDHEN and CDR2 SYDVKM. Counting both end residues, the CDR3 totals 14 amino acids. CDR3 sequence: CASSAGGGNTEGFV.

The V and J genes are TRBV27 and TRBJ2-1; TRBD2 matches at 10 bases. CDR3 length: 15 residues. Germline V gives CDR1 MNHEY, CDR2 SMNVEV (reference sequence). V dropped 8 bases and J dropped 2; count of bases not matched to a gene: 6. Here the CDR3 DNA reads TGTGCCAGCGGTAAAGCGGGAGGGCCCTACAATGAGCAGTTCTTC. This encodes CASGKAGGPYNEQFF.

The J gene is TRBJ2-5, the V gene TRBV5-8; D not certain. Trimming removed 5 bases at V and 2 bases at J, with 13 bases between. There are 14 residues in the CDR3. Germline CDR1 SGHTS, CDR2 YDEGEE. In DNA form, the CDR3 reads TGTGCCAGCAGTTCAGTTCACGAGCAAGAGACCCAGTACTTC. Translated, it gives CASSSVHEQETQYF.

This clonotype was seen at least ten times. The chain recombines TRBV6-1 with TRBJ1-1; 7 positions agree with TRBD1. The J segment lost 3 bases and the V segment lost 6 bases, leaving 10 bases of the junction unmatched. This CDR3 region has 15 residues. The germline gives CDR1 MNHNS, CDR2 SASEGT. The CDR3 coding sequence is TGTGCCAGCAGCCAAAACAGGGGAAGGGACACTGAAGCTTTCTTT. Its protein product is CASSQNRGRDTEAFF.

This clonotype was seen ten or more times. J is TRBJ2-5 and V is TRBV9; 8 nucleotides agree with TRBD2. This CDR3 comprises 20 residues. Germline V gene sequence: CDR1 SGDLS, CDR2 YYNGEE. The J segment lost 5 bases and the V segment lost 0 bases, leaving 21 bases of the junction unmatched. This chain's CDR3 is CASSVASGWLAGERQETQYF. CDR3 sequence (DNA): TGTGCCAGCAGCGTAGCGTCGGGTTGGCTAGCGGGCGAGAGGCAGGAGACCCAGTACTTC.

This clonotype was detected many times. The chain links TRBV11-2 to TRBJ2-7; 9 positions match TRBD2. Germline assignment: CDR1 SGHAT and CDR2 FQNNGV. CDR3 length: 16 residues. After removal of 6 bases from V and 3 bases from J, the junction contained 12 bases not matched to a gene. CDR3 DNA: TGTGCCAGCAGGGCAGATATAGCGGGAGATCTCTACGAGCAGTACTTC. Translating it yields CASRADIAGDLYEQYF.

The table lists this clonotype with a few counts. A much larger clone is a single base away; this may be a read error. As DNA, the CDR3 is TGTGCCAGCAGTTTATACCCAGGACAAGAGGCCCAGTACTTC. This translates into CASSLYPGQEAQYF. The rearrangement uses TRBV12-3 or TRBV12-4 and TRBJ2-5, with a possible D match to TRBD1 (5 bases). This CDR3 comprises 14 residues.

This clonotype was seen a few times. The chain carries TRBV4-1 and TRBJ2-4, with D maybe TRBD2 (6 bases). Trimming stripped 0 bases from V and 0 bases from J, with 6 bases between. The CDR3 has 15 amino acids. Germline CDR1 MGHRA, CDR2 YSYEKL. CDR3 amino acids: CASSQEGLAKNIQYF. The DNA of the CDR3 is TGCGCCAGCAGCCAAGAGGGACTAGCCAAAAACATTCAGTACTTC.